The entry below gives a single T cell receptor (beta chain) sequence along with its context. The specificity of this receptor is unknown. Base qualities are not recorded, but no much larger clone differs from it by a single base. Receptors were amplified or captured by the immunoSEQ multiplex PCR assay. Rearranged TCR beta chain sequences were amplified with the hsTCRB Kit following the manufacturer's protocol. An Illumina MiSeq was used to sequence the TCRB libraries. The published analysis was carried out like this. Demultiplexing, trimming and gene mapping were performed with the kit vendor's proprietary platform. TCRdb limited this immuneACCESS table to in-frame rearrangements with V and J called. A share of clones is missing; checked studies link under half to unresolved V genes, and the rest is unexplained. V, J and clone size are taken as reported in that table, and D and trimming were inferred from the DNA itself. For this sample there are tens of thousands of clones; about 81% appear just once. The biggest ten clones account for approximately 3.1% of the sample.

This sample is drawn from a study of a mutant IDH1 vaccine in newly diagnosed glioma (TCRdb year 2021). Regarding the study in general: Patients were given eight vaccinations, in weeks 1, 3, 5, 7, 11, 15, 19 and 23, which matched visits V03 through V10. In the chemotherapy-containing groups, vaccination started alongside temozolomide cycles, whereas in patients who had radiotherapy alone it started 4-6 weeks after radiotherapy. Of the approximately 30 treated patients, about 60% were male and approximately 38% were female, and the mean age was 40.4 years. Peripheral blood samples were drawn at six visits, namely V03 (baseline), V05, V07, V10, V12 and V13. Before enrollment, most patients had been given radiochemotherapy with temozolomide as standard therapy, while the rest had received either radiotherapy alone or temozolomide alone. Longitudinal TCRB deep sequencing was performed for fewer than 30 treated patients wherever samples were available for exploratory analyses. Broader findings and caveats from the paper: No apparent relationship was observed between pseudoprogression and alterations in the top peripheral T cell clonotypes detected by TCRB sequencing. It was noted by the authors that analyses of patient blood samples could not be reproduced owing to sample limitations. Selection of PBMC samples for TCRB deep sequencing was based on availability. Immune responses induced by the vaccine were seen in roughly 95% of patients across multiple MHC alleles.

CDR1 and CDR2 were assigned from the germline V gene as SGHRS and YFSETQ. Trimming leaves V shorter by 4 bases and J shorter by 1 base, with the junction holding 8 bases beyond the gene matches. Counted from cysteine to phenylalanine, this CDR3 has 16 amino acids. The retained sequence is limited to the CDR3, 48 bases, with the frame set at the first base. The sample's time point label is to be understood as: week 5, during vaccination. Each vaccine dose, consisting of 300 ug of a 20-mer mutant IDH1 peptide in Montanide, was administered subcutaneously with topical imiquimod. The donors had newly diagnosed IDH1-mutant astrocytomas of WHO grade 3 or 4 that showed loss of nuclear ATRX. The samples were drawn from NOA16, a multicentre, single-arm, open-label phase I trial in Germany that tested a mutant IDH1 peptide vaccine in humans for the first time. The DNeasy Blood and Tissue Kit was used to extract genomic DNA from EDTA blood for TCRB sequencing.

The clonotype was recovered from a man aged 25 to 40 with glioma. Sequencing used PBMCs, obtained from a glioma patient whose treatment included an IDH1 peptide vaccine. The chain joins TRBV5-1 to TRBJ1-1; 9 bases in between match TRBD1. The nucleotide sequence is TGCGCCAGCAGCGTACAGGGGGCGGTTCGGAACACTGAAGCTTTCTTT. This translates into CASSVQGAVRNTEAFF.